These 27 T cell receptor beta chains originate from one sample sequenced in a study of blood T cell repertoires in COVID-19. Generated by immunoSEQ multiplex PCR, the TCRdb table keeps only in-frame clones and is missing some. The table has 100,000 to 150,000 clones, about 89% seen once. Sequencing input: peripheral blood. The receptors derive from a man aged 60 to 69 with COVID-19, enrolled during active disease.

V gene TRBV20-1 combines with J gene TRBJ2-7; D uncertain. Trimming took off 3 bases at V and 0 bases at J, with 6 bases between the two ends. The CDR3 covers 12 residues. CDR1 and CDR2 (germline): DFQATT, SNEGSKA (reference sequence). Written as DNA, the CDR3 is TGCAGTGCTAGTGGCAGCTCCTACGAGCAGTACTTC. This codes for CSASGSSYEQYF.

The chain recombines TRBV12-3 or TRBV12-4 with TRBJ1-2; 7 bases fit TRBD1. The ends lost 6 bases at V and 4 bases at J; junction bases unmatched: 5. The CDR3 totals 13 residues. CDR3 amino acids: CASSLDRPYGYTF. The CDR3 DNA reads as TGTGCCAGCAGCCTGGACAGGCCCTATGGCTACACCTTC.

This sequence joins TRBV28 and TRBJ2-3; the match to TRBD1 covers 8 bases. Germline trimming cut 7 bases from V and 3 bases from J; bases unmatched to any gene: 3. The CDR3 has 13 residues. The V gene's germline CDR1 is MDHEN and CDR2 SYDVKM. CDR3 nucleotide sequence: TGTGCCAGCACCTGGACAGGGACAGATACGCAGTATTTT. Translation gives CASTWTGTDTQYF.

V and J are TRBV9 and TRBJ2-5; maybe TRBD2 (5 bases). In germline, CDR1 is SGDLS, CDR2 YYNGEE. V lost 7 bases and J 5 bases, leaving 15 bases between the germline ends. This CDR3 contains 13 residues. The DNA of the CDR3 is TGTGCCAGCGGTAGGCTCCCGGGGGAGACCCAGTACTTC. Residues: CASGRLPGETQYF. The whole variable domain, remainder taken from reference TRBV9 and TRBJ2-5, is DSGVTQTPKHLITATGQRVTLRCSPRSGDLSVYWYQQSLDQGLQFLIQYYNGEERAKGNILERFSAQQFPDLHSELNLSSLELGDSALYFCASGRLPGETQYFGPGTRLLVL.

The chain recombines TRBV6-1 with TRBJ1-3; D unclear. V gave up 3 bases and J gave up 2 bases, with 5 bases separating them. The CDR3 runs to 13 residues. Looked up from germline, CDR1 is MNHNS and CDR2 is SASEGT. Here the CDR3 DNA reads TGTGCCAGCAGTGAGAGAACTGGAAACACCATATATTTT. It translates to CASSERTGNTIYF.

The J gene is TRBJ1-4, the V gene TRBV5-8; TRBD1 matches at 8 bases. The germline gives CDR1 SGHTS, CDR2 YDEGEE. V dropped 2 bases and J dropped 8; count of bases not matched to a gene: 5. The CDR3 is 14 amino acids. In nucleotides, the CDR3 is TGTGCCAGCAGCTTAGGACAGGGAGGAGAAAAACTGTTTTTT. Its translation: CASSLGQGGEKLFF. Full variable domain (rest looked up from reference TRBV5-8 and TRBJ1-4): EAGVTQSPTHLIKTRGQQATLRCSPISGHTSVYWYQQALGLGLQFLLWYDEGEERNRGNFPPRFSGRQFPNYSSELNVNALELEDSALYLCASSLGQGGEKLFFGSGTQLSVL.

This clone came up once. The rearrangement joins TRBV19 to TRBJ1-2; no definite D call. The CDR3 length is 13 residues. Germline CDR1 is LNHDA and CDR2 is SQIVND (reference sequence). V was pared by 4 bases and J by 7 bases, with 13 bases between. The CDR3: CASSTRGSFGYTF. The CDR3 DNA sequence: TGTGCCAGTAGTACACGAGGATCTTTTGGCTACACCTTC.

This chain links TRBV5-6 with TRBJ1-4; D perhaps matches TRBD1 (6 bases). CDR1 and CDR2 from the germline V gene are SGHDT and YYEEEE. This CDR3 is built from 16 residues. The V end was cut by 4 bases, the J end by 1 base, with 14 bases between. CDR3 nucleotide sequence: TGTGCCAGCAGCCCATTGGGGGCCGGAACTAATGAAAAACTGTTTTTT. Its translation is CASSPLGAGTNEKLFF.

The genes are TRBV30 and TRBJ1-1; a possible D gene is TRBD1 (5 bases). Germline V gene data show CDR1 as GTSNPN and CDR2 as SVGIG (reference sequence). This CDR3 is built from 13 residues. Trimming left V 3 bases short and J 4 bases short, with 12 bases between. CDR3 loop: CAWRWGSGTEAFF. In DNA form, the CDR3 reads TGTGCCTGGAGATGGGGCAGTGGCACTGAAGCTTTCTTT.

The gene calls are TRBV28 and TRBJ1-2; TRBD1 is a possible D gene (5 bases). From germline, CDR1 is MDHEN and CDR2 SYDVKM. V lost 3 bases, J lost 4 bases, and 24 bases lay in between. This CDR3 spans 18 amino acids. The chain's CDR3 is CASSLSVFNIGGFYGYTF. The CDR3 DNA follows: TGTGCCAGCAGTTTGTCGGTATTCAATATCGGGGGTTTCTATGGCTACACCTTC.

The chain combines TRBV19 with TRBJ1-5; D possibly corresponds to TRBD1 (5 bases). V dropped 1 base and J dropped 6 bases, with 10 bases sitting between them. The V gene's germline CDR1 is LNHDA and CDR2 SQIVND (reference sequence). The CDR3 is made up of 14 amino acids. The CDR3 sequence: CASSIVQGGQPQHF. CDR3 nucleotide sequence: TGTGCCAGTAGTATAGTCCAGGGAGGTCAGCCCCAGCATTTT. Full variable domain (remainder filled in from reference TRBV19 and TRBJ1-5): DGGITQSPKYLFRKEGQNVTLSCEQNLNHDAMYWYRQDPGQGLRLIYYSQIVNDFQKGDIAEGYSVSREKKESFPLTVTSAQKNPTAFYLCASSIVQGGQPQHFGDGTRLSIL.

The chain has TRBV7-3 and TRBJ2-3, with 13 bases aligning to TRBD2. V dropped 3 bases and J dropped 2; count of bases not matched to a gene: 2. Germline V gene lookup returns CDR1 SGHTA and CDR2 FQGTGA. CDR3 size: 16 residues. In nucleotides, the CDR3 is TGTGCCAGCAGCTTGGGACTAGCGGGGACCACAGATACGCAGTATTTT. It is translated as CASSLGLAGTTDTQYF. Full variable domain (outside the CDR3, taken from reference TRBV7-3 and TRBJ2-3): GAGVSQTPSNKVTEKGKYVELRCDPISGHTALYWYRQSLGQGPEFLIYFQGTGAADDSGLPNDRFFAVRPEGSVSTLKIQRTERGDSAVYLCASSLGLAGTTDTQYFGPGTRLTVL.

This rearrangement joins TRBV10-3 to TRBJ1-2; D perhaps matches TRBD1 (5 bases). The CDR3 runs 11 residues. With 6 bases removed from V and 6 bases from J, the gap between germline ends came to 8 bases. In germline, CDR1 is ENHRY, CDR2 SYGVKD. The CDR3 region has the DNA TGTGCCATCAGGTGGGGCCATGGCTACACCTTC. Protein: CAIRWGHGYTF.

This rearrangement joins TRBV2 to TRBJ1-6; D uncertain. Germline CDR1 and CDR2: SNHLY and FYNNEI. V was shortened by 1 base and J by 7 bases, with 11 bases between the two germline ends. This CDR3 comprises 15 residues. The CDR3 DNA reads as TGTGCCAGCAGTGAAGTGAGGACGGGGAATTCACCCCTCCACTTT. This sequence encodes CASSEVRTGNSPLHF.

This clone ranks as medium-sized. The CDR3 loop is CASSLKDPLGGMKAFF. CDR3 DNA sequence: TGTGCCAGCAGTTTAAAGGACCCCCTAGGGGGCATGAAAGCTTTCTTT. J is TRBJ1-1 and V is TRBV6-5; 7 bases fit TRBD1. With V trimmed by 4 bases and J by 9 bases, 17 bases remained unmatched. In germline, CDR1 is MNHEY, CDR2 SVGAGI. This CDR3 comprises 16 residues.

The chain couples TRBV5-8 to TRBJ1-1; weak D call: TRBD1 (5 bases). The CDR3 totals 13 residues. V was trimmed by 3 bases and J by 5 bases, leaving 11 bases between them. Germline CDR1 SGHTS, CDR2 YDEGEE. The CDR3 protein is CASSSLGGTEAFF. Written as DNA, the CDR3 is TGTGCCAGCAGCTCCCTGGGGGGGACTGAAGCTTTCTTT.

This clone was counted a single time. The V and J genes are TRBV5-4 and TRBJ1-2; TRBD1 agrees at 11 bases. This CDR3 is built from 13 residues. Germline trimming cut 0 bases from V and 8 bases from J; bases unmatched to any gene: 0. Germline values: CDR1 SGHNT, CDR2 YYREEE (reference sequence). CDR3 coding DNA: TGTGCCAGCAGCTTGGGGGACAGGGGGGGCTACACCTTC. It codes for CASSLGDRGGYTF.

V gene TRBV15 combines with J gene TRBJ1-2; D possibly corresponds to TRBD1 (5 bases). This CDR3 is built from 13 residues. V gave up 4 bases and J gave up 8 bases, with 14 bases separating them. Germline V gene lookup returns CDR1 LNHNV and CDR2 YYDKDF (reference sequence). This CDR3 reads CATSTPGRLGYTF. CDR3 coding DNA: TGTGCCACCAGCACTCCAGGGCGTCTGGGCTACACCTTC. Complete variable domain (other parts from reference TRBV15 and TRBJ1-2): DAMVIQNPRYQVTQFGKPVTLSCSQTLNHNVMYWYQQKSSQAPKLLFHYYDKDFNNEADTPDNFQSRRPNTSFCFLDIRSPGLGDTAMYLCATSTPGRLGYTFGSGTRLTVV.

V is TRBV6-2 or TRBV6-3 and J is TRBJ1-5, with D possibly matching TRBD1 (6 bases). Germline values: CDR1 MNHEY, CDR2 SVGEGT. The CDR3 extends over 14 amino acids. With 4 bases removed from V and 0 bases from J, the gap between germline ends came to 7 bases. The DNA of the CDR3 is TGTGCCAGCAGTTGGACAGCTAGCAATCAGCCCCAGCATTTT. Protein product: CASSWTASNQPQHF.

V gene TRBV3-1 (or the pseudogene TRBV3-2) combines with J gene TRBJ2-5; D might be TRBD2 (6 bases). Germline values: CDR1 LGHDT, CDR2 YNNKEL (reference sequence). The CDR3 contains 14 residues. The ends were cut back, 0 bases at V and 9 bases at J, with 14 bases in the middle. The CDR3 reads CASSQDGLTGAQYF. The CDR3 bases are TGTGCCAGCAGCCAAGATGGCCTGACGGGGGCCCAGTACTTC.

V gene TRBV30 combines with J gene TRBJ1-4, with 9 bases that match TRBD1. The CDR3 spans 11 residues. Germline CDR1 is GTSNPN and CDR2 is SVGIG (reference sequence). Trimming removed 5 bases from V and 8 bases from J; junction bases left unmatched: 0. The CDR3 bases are TGTGCCTGGGGGACAGGGGAAAAACTGTTTTTT. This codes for CAWGTGEKLFF. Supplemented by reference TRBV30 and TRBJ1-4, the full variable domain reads SQTIHQWPATLVQPVGSPLSLECTVEGTSNPNLYWYRQAAGRGLQLLFYSVGIGQISSEVPQNLSASRPQDRQFILSSKKLLLSDSGFYLCAWGTGEKLFFGSGTQLSVL.

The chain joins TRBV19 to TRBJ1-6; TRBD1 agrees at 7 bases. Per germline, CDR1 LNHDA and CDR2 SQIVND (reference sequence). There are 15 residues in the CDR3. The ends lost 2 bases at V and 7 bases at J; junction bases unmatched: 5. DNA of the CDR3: TGTGCCAGTAGTATATTCCCGACAGGGAATTCACCCCTCCACTTT. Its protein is CASSIFPTGNSPLHF.

The CDR3 here is CASSADRGTNQPQHF. The DNA of the CDR3 is TGTGCCAGCAGCGCCGACAGGGGAACCAATCAGCCCCAGCATTTT. The genes are TRBV2 and TRBJ1-5; 8 bases match TRBD1. This CDR3 has 15 residues. With V trimmed by 6 bases and J by 3 bases, 7 bases remained unmatched. Germline lookup yields CDR1 SNHLY and CDR2 FYNNEI.

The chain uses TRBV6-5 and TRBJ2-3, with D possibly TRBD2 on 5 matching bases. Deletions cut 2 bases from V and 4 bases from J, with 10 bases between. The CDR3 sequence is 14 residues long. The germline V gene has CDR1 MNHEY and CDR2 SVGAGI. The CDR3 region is CASSYPGSSDTQYF. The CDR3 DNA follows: TGTGCCAGCAGTTACCCGGGAAGTTCAGATACGCAGTATTTT.

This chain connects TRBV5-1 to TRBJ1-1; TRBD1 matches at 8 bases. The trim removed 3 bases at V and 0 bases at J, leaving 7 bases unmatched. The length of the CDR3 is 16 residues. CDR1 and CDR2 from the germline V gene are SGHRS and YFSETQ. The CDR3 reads CASSSHPGQVNTEAFF. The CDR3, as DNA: TGCGCCAGCAGCTCCCATCCGGGACAGGTGAACACTGAAGCTTTCTTT.

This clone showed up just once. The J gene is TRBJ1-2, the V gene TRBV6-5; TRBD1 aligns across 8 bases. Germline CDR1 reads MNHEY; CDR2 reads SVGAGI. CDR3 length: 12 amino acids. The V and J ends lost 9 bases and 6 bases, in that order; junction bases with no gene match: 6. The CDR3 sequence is CASRDRGHGYTF. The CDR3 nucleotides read TGTGCCAGTAGAGACAGGGGTCATGGCTACACCTTC.

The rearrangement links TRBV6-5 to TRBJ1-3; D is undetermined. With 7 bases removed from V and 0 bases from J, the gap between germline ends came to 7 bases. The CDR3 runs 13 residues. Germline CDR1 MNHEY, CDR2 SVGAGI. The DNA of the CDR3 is TGTGCCAGCACCGGCGGCTCTGGAAACACCATATATTTT. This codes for CASTGGSGNTIYF.